These 5 T cell receptor beta chains came from one sample sequenced in a study of regulatory T cells in long-lasting Graves disease. Sequencing libraries for TCR beta were prepared with iRepertoire HTBI primers and Arm-PCR of CDR3 regions. TCRdb re-called the multiplex PCR reads through MiXCR, storing one row per CDR3 protein. The sample shows around 460,000 distinct CDR3 sequences, 20% to 25% of them seen only once. Time point defined: persistent/refractory GD, antithyroid drugs over 5 years with positive TRAb. Preparation of the TCR library used RNA extracted from PBMCs. Source: peripheral blood mononuclear cells (PBMCs), taken when the disease was refractory, from a patient treated with antithyroid drugs. The origin of the receptors is a female donor with Graves disease.

In regard to this clonotype: A far more abundant clone sits one base away, making this likely a read error. The conserved final phenylalanine or tryptophan is absent from the CDR3, which likely points to a read error. This chain links TRBV6-2 or TRBV6-3 with TRBJ2-7; the D gene is possibly TRBD1 (6 bases). The ends were cut back, 6 bases at V and 2 bases at J, with 11 bases in the middle. The CDR3 loop spans 13 amino acids. Germline CDR1 and CDR2: MNHEY and SVGEGT. The CDR3 nucleotides are TGTGCCAGCAGAAAAGGACAGACCTACGAGCAGTACCTC. Translated, it gives CASRKGQTYEQYL.

At least ten counts were recorded for this clonotype. In DNA form, the CDR3 reads TGTGCCAGCAGCTTAGCCCCTAGCGGGAGTTCACTCGAGCAGTACTTC. Translated, it gives CASSLAPSGSSLEQYF. The V gene is TRBV7-2, the J gene TRBJ2-7, with 10 bases fitting TRBD2. The CDR3 runs to 16 residues. Trimming at V came to 0 bases and at J to 6 bases, leaving 8 bases not matched to a gene. The germline V gene encodes CDR1 SGHTA and CDR2 FQGNSA.

This chain connects TRBV10-3 to TRBJ1-1, with D perhaps TRBD1 (6 bases). CDR3 length equals 12 residues. With 10 bases removed from V and 5 bases from J, the gap between germline ends came to 14 bases. Germline CDR1 and CDR2: ENHRY and SYGVKD. As DNA, the CDR3 is TGTGCCAGCACAGGGAAAGAGACTGAAGCTTTCTTT. Its translation is CASTGKETEAFF.

This clonotype was seen ten or more times. The chain carries TRBV12-3 or TRBV12-4 and TRBJ2-2; D is unresolved. The CDR3 extends over 12 amino acids. V was pared by 7 bases and J by 7 bases, with 10 bases between. The CDR3 loop is CASNVGFGELFF. CDR3 DNA sequence: TGTGCCAGCAACGTAGGGTTCGGGGAGCTGTTTTTT.

The chain links TRBV4-1 to TRBJ1-6; D is perhaps TRBD1 (6 bases). Germline V gene sequence: CDR1 MGHRA, CDR2 YSYEKL. Trimming shortened V by 1 base and J by 9 bases, and 16 bases separated the two germline ends. The CDR3 consists of 16 residues. The CDR3: CASSQVEGESGSPLHF. CDR3 DNA: TGCGCCAGCAGCCAAGTCGAGGGGGAGTCTGGTTCACCCCTCCACTTT.